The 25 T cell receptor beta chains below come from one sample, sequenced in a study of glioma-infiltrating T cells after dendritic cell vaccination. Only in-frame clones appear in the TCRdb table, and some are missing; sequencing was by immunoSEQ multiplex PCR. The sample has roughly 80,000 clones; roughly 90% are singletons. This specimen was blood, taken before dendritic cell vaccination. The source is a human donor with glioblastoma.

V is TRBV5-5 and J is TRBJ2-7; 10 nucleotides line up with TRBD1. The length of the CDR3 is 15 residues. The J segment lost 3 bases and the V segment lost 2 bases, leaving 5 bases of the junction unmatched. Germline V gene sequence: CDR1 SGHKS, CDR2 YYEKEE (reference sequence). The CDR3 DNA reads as TGTGCCAGCAGCTTTCTCGGACAGGGGGGCTACGAGCAGTACTTC. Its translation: CASSFLGQGGYEQYF.

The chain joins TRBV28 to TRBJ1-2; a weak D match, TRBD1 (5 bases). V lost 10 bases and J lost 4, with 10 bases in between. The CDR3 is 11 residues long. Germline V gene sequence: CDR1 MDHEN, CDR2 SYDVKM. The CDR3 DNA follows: TGTGCCACCGGGGGAAGCTATGGCTACACCTTC. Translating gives CATGGSYGYTF.

This chain's CDR3 is CASSLVRDRGRYGANVLTF. The CDR3 coding sequence is TGTGCCAGCAGCTTAGTTCGGGACAGGGGGCGTTATGGGGCCAACGTCCTGACTTTC. The V and J genes are TRBV7-8 and TRBJ2-6; 12 bases fit TRBD1. V trimming: 1 base; J trimming: 3 bases; junction bases outside the gene matches: 7. This CDR3 comprises 19 residues. Germline V lookup: CDR1 SGHVS, CDR2 FQNEAQ.

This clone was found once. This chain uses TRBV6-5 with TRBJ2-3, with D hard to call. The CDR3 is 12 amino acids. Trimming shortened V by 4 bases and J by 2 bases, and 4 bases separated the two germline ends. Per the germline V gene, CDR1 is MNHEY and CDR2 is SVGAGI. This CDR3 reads CASSSTTDTQYF. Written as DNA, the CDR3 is TGTGCCAGCAGTTCTACCACAGATACGCAGTATTTT.

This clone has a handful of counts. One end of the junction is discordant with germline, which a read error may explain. The CDR3 coding sequence is TGTGCCAGCAGTAAGGGTGGACCTTCGACAGGGAATATCAACGAGCAGTACTTC. Translating it yields CASSKGGPSTGNINEQYF. This sequence joins TRBV10-3 and TRBJ2-7; 7 nucleotides match TRBD1. CDR1 and CDR2 (germline): ENHRY, SYGVKD. There are 18 residues in the CDR3.

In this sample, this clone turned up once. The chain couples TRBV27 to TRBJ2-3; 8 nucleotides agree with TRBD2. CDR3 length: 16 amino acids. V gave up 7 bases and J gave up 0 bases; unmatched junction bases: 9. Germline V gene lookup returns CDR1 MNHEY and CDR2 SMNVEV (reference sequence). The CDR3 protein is CASTRRGALSTDTQYF. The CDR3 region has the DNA TGTGCCAGCACCCGGCGGGGGGCGTTAAGCACAGATACGCAGTATTTT.

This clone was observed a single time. The CDR3 sequence is CASSESGPNQPQHF. The CDR3 coding sequence is TGTGCCAGCAGTGAATCCGGTCCCAATCAGCCCCAGCATTTT. The J gene is TRBJ1-5, the V gene TRBV25-1; D ambiguous. CDR3 length: 14 amino acids. V was pared by 1 base and J by 3 bases, with 7 bases between. Germline V gives CDR1 MGHDK, CDR2 SYGVNS.

The CDR3 DNA reads as TGTGCCAGCAGCCAAACGGGGTTATCGGGCCAGCCCCAGCATTTT. Protein: CASSQTGLSGQPQHF. The chain joins TRBV27 to TRBJ1-5, with unresolved D. This CDR3 region has 15 residues. V lost 6 bases, J lost 7 bases, and 19 bases lay in between. CDR1 is MNHEY, CDR2 SMNVEV, per germline (reference sequence).

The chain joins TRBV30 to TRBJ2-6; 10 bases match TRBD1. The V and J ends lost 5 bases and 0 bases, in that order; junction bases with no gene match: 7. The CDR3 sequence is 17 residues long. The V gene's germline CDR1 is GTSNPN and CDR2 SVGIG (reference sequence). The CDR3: CAWHRDRGHSGANVLTF. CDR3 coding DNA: TGTGCCTGGCATCGGGACAGGGGTCACTCTGGGGCCAACGTCCTGACTTTC.

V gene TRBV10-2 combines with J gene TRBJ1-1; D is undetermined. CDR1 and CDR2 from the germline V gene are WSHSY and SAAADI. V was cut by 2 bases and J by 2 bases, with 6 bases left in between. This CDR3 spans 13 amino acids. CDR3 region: CASSEAVNTEAFF. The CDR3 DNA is TGCGCCAGCAGTGAGGCAGTCAACACTGAAGCTTTCTTT.

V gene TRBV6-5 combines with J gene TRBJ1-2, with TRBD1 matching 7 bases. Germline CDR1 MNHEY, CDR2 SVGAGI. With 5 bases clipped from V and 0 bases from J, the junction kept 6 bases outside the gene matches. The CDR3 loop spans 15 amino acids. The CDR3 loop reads CASSGGQLANYGYTF. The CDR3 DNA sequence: TGTGCCAGCAGTGGGGGACAGCTAGCTAACTATGGCTACACCTTC.

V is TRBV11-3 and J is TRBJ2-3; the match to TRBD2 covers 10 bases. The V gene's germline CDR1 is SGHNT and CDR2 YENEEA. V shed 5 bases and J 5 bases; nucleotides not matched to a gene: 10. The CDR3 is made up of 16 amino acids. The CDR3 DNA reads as TGTGCCAGCAGCGCGGGACTAGCGAAACTCGGAGATACGCAGTATTTT. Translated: CASSAGLAKLGDTQYF.

Here the CDR3 DNA reads TGTGCCAGCAGCGTAGGCCAGGGGCACGAGCAGTACTTC. This codes for CASSVGQGHEQYF. The chain joins TRBV9 to TRBJ2-5; D is perhaps TRBD1 (6 bases). Near its end, the DNA agrees better with TRBJ2-7, so the J call may be wrong. Germline lookup yields CDR1 SGDLS and CDR2 YYNGEE. The CDR3 runs to 13 residues.

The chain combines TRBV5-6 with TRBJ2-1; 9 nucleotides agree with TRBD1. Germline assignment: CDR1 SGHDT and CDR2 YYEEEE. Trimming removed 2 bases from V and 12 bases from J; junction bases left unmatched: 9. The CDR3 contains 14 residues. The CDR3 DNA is TGTGCCAGCAGCTTATCCGGGACAGGGATAGGGCAGTTCTTC. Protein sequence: CASSLSGTGIGQFF.

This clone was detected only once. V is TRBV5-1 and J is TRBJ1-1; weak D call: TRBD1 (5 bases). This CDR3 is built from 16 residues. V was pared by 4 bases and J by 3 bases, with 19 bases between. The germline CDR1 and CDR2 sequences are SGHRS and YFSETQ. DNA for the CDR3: TGCGCCAGCAGCCCCCCCTTGCCGGGAGGGGACACTGAAGCTTTCTTT. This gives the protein CASSPPLPGGDTEAFF.

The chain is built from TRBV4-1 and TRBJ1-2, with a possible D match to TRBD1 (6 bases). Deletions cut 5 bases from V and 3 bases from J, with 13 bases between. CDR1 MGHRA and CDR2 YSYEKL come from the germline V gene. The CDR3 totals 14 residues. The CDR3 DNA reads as TGCGCCAGCAGCGCGAGCGGGGGCGACTATGGCTACACCTTC. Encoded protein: CASSASGGDYGYTF.

The CDR3 sequence is CAWRVGLAGAETQYF. CDR3 nucleotides: TGTGCCTGGAGGGTGGGACTAGCGGGAGCTGAGACCCAGTACTTC. The chain carries TRBV30 and TRBJ2-5; 14 bases line up with TRBD2. Losses at the gene ends were 3 bases for V and 5 bases for J; bases not matched to a gene: 5. From germline, CDR1 is GTSNPN and CDR2 SVGIG (reference sequence). The CDR3 is 15 amino acids.

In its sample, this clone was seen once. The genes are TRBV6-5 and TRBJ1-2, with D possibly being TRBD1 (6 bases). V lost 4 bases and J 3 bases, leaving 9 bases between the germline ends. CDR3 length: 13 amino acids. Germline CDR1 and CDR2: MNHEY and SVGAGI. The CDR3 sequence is CASSSGTHYGYTF. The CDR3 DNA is TGTGCCAGCAGTTCAGGGACACACTATGGCTACACCTTC.

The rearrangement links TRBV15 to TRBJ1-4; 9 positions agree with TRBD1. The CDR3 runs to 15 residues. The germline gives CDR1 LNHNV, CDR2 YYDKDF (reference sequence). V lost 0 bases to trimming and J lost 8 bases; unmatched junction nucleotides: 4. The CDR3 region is CATSREGTGWEKLFF. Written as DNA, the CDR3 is TGTGCCACCAGCAGAGAGGGGACAGGGTGGGAAAAACTGTTTTTT. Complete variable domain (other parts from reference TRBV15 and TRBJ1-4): DAMVIQNPRYQVTQFGKPVTLSCSQTLNHNVMYWYQQKSSQAPKLLFHYYDKDFNNEADTPDNFQSRRPNTSFCFLDIRSPGLGDTAMYLCATSREGTGWEKLFFGSGTQLSVL.

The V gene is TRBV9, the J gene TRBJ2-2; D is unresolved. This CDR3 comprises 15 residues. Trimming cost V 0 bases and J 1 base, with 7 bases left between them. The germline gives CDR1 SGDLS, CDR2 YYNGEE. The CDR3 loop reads CASSVGQKNTGELFF. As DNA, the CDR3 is TGTGCCAGCAGCGTAGGGCAAAAGAACACCGGGGAGCTGTTTTTT.

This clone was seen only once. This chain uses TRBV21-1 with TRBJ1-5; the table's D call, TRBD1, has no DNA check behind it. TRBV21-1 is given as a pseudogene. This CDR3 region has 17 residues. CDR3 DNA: TGTGCCAGCAGAAAACATAAGAGGGACATAAGCAATCAGCCCCAGCATTTT. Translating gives CASRKHKRDISNQPQHF.

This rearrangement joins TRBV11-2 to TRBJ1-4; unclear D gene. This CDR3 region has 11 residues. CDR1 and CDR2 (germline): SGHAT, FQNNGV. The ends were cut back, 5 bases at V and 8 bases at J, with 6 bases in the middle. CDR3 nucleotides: TGTGCCAGCAGCCAGACAGAAAAACTGTTTTTT. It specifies CASSQTEKLFF.

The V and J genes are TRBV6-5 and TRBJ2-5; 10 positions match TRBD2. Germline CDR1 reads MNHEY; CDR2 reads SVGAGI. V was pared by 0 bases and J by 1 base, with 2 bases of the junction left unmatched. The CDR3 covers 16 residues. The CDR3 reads CASSYSVAGGQETQYF. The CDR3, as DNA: TGTGCCAGCAGTTACTCAGTAGCGGGGGGCCAAGAGACCCAGTACTTC.

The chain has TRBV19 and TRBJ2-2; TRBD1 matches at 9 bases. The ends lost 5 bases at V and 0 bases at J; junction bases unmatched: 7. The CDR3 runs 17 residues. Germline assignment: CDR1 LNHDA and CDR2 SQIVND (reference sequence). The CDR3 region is CASSGDRVTSNTGELFF. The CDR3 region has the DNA TGTGCCAGTAGTGGGGACAGGGTCACTTCGAACACCGGGGAGCTGTTTTTT.

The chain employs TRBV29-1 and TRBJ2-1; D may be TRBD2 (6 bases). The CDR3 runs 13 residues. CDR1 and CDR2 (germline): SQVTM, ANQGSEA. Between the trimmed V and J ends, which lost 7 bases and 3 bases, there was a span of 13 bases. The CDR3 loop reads CSAERAGYNEQFF. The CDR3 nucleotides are TGCAGCGCAGAGCGGGCCGGCTACAATGAGCAGTTCTTC.